This T cell receptor beta chain derives from a study of cytomegalovirus exposure and HLA in healthy donors. Study-wide results and limits: Certain indistinguishable V segments, among them TRBV6-2 and TRBV6-3, were excluded. A later analysis found TCR association rates differed by HLA locus, highest for DRB1 and lowest for HLA-C. The authors later found most CMV-associated TCR beta chains appeared HLA-restricted. Presence/absence comparisons presumed near-even sequencing depth among donors.

The V gene end was trimmed by 3 bases and the J gene end by 9 bases; junction bases not matched to a gene: 5. Germline lookup yields CDR1 DFQATT and CDR2 SNEGSKA (reference sequence). The CDR3 sequence is 11 residues long. A multiplex PCR was run with 60 Vbeta primers and 13 Jbeta primers. Using immunoSEQ multiplex PCR, the repertoire was profiled, and TCRdb retains in-frame clones only, with some absent. The sample lists about 110,000 clones; roughly 15% were seen once. A note on this clone: The antigen is undetermined.

The rearrangement uses TRBV20-1 and TRBJ2-7; 7 positions match TRBD1. This receptor was identified in a woman between 18 and 29 years old in good health and CMV-seronegative. The source material was PBMCs. The CDR3 sequence: CSARTGTSQYF. The CDR3 nucleotides are TGCAGTGCTAGGACAGGGACCTCGCAGTACTTC.